This T cell receptor (beta chain) was sequenced for a study of STAT5B mutations in CD4+ large granular lymphocyte leukemia. CDR1 and CDR2 from the germline V gene are SGHDT and YYEEEE. CDR3 length: 12 amino acids. Trimming stripped 2 bases from V and 4 bases from J, with 6 bases between. Assay: immunoSEQ multiplex PCR; the TCRdb copy retains only in-frame clones and omits some. The table lists roughly 32,000 clones, approximately 80% of them singletons, with approximately 2.3% in the top ten. Worth noting for this clone: What it binds is not known.

Study conclusions and caveats: Compared with healthy controls (2/35), patient top clones favored TRBV06 (8/27).

V is TRBV5-6 and J is TRBJ1-1; D possibly corresponds to TRBD1 (5 bases). This TCR derives from a human donor in good health. Sequencing was performed on CD4+ T cells from blood buffy coats. The CDR3 bases are TGTGCCAGCAGCTTAGACAGCACTGAAGCTTTCTTT. Translation: CASSLDSTEAFF.